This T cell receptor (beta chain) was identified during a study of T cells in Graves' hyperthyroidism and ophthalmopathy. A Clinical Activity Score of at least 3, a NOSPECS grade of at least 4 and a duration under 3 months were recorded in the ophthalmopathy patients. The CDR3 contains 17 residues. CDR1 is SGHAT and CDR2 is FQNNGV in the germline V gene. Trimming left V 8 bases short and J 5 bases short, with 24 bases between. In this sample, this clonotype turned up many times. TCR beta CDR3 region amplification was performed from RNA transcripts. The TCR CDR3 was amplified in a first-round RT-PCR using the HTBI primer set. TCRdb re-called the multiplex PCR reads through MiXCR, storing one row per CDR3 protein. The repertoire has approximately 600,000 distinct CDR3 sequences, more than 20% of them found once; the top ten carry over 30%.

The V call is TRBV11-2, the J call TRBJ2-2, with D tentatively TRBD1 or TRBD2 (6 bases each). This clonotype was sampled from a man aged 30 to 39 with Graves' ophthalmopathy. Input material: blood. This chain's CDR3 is CASPKLVRGLGTGELFF. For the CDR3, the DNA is TGTGCCAGCCCCAAACTAGTACGGGGGCTCGGAACCGGGGAGCTGTTTTTT.